These 26 T cell receptor beta chains were all obtained from the same sample, sequenced in a study of human T cells and chemical hapten exposure. One entry per CDR3 protein results from TCRdb running MiXCR on the RACE reads. The top ten hold more than 0.95% of the sample, which has about 290,000 distinct CDR3 sequences, approximately 8% seen once. The time point is: pre-sensitization, week 0. Treatment: therapeutic diphenylcyclopropenone sensitization with weekly scalp DPC. The sample in question was whole blood, obtained in connection with sensitization to the hapten diphenylcyclopropenone (DPC). Source of these receptors: a young man with alopecia areata. Some clones in this sample may be carry-over from other donors' samples.

This clonotype was detected a few times. This chain connects TRBV11-2 to TRBJ1-1, with D uncertain. V was shortened by 5 bases and J by 4 bases, with 17 bases between the two germline ends. This CDR3 is built from 15 residues. The germline gives CDR1 SGHAT, CDR2 FQNNGV. CDR3 sequence reads: CASSPAAQQTTEAFF. In DNA, the CDR3 is TGTGCCAGCAGCCCGGCAGCTCAGCAGACCACTGAAGCTTTCTTT.

This clonotype turned up a few times. The chain joins TRBV20-1 to TRBJ1-3, with 7 bases that match TRBD1. The germline V gene encodes CDR1 DFQATT and CDR2 SNEGSKA (reference sequence). V lost 3 bases and J lost 1; bases outside the gene matches: 0. The CDR3 totals 13 residues. In DNA form, the CDR3 reads TGCAGTGCTAGCAGGGGGTCTGGAAACACCATATATTTT. Residues: CSASRGSGNTIYF.

The rearrangement joins TRBV11-2 to TRBJ2-7; TRBD2 is a possible D gene (6 bases). This CDR3 is built from 12 residues. The germline gives CDR1 SGHAT, CDR2 FQNNGV. The germline V and J ends were trimmed by 7 bases and 5 bases, with 12 bases remaining between them. The CDR3 sequence: CASIHSGDEQYF. DNA for the CDR3: TGTGCCAGCATCCATAGCGGTGACGAGCAGTACTTC. The whole variable domain, filled in from reference TRBV11-2 and TRBJ2-7, reads EAGVAQSPRYKIIEKRQSVAFWCNPISGHATLYWYQQILGQGPKLLIQFQNNGVVDDSQLPKDRFSAERLKGVDSTLKIQPAKLEDSAVYLCASIHSGDEQYFGPGTRLTVT.

This clonotype was recorded many times. V usage is TRBV20-1 and J usage is TRBJ2-1; TRBD2 agrees at 8 bases. Unmatched junction bases numbered 3, after V lost 3 bases and J lost 2 bases. The CDR3 contains 14 residues. Per germline, CDR1 DFQATT and CDR2 SNEGSKA (reference sequence). CDR3 amino acids: CSARQAGAYNEQFF. CDR3 sequence (DNA): TGCAGTGCTAGGCAAGCGGGGGCCTACAATGAGCAGTTCTTC.

This clonotype was picked up a small number of times. The chain carries TRBV27 and TRBJ1-2; TRBD1 might be the D (6 bases). Trimming shortened V by 4 bases and J by 10 bases, and 13 bases separated the two germline ends. CDR1 MNHEY and CDR2 SMNVEV come from the germline V gene (reference sequence). The CDR3 totals 12 residues. The CDR3 loop reads CASSSSGVVYTF. The CDR3, as DNA: TGTGCCAGCAGTTCCTCAGGGGTTGTCTACACCTTC.

This clonotype was seen many times. The chain employs TRBV7-8 and TRBJ2-2; D possibly matches TRBD1 or TRBD2 (5 bases each). The V end was cut by 3 bases, the J end by 3 bases, with 14 bases between. The CDR3 has 16 amino acids. CDR1 is SGHVS and CDR2 is FQNEAQ in the germline V gene. The CDR3 reads CASSFLGQGDTGELFF. In DNA form, the CDR3 reads TGTGCCAGCAGCTTCCTGGGCCAGGGAGACACCGGGGAGCTGTTTTTT.

Many counts were recorded for this clonotype. This sequence joins TRBV15 and TRBJ1-6; no firm D call. V dropped 1 base and J dropped 6 bases, with 4 bases sitting between them. The germline V gene encodes CDR1 LNHNV and CDR2 YYDKDF (reference sequence). The CDR3 length is 13 residues. The CDR3, as DNA: TGTGCCACCAGCAGAGGGATTAATTCACCCCTCCACTTT. It encodes CATSRGINSPLHF.

V gene TRBV28 combines with J gene TRBJ2-5; D is unclear. V was clipped by 1 base and J by 3 bases, with 9 bases between them. Germline-derived CDR1 and CDR2 are MDHEN and SYDVKM. The CDR3 contains 14 residues. CDR3 bases: TGTGCCAGCAGTTTATCGTTCCGGAAAGAGACCCAGTACTTC. It specifies CASSLSFRKETQYF.

V usage is TRBV2 and J usage is TRBJ1-4; D is undetermined. Germline V gene data show CDR1 as SNHLY and CDR2 as FYNNEI. Trimming shortened V by 6 bases and J by 0 bases, and 8 bases separated the two germline ends. This CDR3 region has 14 residues. In DNA, the CDR3 is TGTGCCAGCAGCCCGGTTGCAACTAATGAAAAACTGTTTTTT. This codes for CASSPVATNEKLFF.

The V and J genes are TRBV2 and TRBJ2-5; no firm D call. V was cut by 1 base and J by 13 bases, with 13 bases left in between. CDR1 is SNHLY and CDR2 is FYNNEI in the germline V gene. This CDR3 comprises 12 residues. In nucleotides, the CDR3 is TGTGCCAGCAGTGAAGACCCTATGAGACGGTACTTC. Its translation is CASSEDPMRRYF.

This clonotype has a handful of counts. The gene calls are TRBV14 and TRBJ2-7, with 9 bases lining up with TRBD1. This CDR3 region has 15 residues. J was trimmed by 2 bases and V by 6 bases; bases with no gene match: 8. Looked up from germline, CDR1 is SGHDN and CDR2 is FVKESK. DNA for the CDR3: TGTGCCAGCAGTCAAAGGGGGACAGGGCCCTACGAGCAGTACTTC. This codes for CASSQRGTGPYEQYF.

This sequence joins TRBV5-1 and TRBJ2-1; D ambiguous. V dropped 0 bases and J dropped 6 bases, with 16 bases sitting between them. This CDR3 comprises 16 residues. Germline V gene sequence: CDR1 SGHRS, CDR2 YFSETQ. In DNA form, the CDR3 reads TGCGCCAGCAGCTTGGATCCGGTCTTAAGGATCAATGAGCAGTTCTTC. As protein: CASSLDPVLRINEQFF.

There are a few counts of this clonotype. The genes are TRBV11-2 and TRBJ1-5; TRBD1 matches at 9 bases. The CDR3 is made up of 16 amino acids. Per germline, CDR1 SGHAT and CDR2 FQNNGV. V shed 4 bases, J shed 6 bases, and the junction held 10 bases outside the gene matches. The CDR3, as DNA: TGTGCCAGCAGCTCTGTGAACAGGGGGCAGCTTCAGCCCCAGCATTTT. Protein sequence: CASSSVNRGQLQPQHF.

This clonotype has more than one count but fewer than ten. The DNA of the CDR3 is TGTGCCAGCAGCTTTGGGGTACATAAGAACACTGAAGCTTTCTTT. Translating gives CASSFGVHKNTEAFF. J is TRBJ1-1 and V is TRBV11-2; no clear D gene. The germline gives CDR1 SGHAT, CDR2 FQNNGV. The CDR3 spans 15 residues. Trimming removed 3 bases from V and 1 base from J, with 12 bases in between.

The V and J genes are TRBV20-1 and TRBJ2-3; D is possibly TRBD2 (6 bases). The CDR3 totals 15 residues. V was trimmed by 5 bases and J by 2 bases, leaving 17 bases between them. Germline V lookup: CDR1 DFQATT, CDR2 SNEGSKA (reference sequence). CDR3 DNA: TGCAGTGCTCGCATTGACGGGGGTCCCACAGATACGCAGTATTTT. This codes for CSARIDGGPTDTQYF.

This clonotype was picked up a small number of times. The genes are TRBV20-1 and TRBJ1-1; D not resolved. Germline-derived CDR1 and CDR2 are DFQATT and SNEGSKA (reference sequence). Trimming took off 4 bases at V and 1 base at J, with 13 bases between the two ends. The CDR3 extends over 14 amino acids. The CDR3 DNA reads TGCAGTGCTACATTCGCAGGCGCGAACACTGAAGCTTTCTTT. It yields the protein CSATFAGANTEAFF.

This clonotype appeared a few times. The V call is TRBV6-1, the J call TRBJ2-4; D unresolved. The CDR3 runs to 16 residues. The germline V gene encodes CDR1 MNHNS and CDR2 SASEGT. The V end was cut by 1 base, the J end by 3 bases, with 13 bases between. CDR3 coding DNA: TGTGCCAGCAGTGAAGTCTCGGTTCTAGGCAAAAACATTCAGTACTTC. Translation gives CASSEVSVLGKNIQYF.

This clonotype was counted only a few times. The chain couples TRBV20-1 to TRBJ2-1, with a possible D match to TRBD2 (5 bases). V lost 3 bases and J lost 0, with 15 bases in between. This CDR3 is 16 amino acids long. Germline V CDR1 and CDR2: DFQATT, SNEGSKA (reference sequence). The CDR3 spells CSAREDFLSSYNEQFF. CDR3 nucleotides: TGCAGTGCTAGGGAGGACTTCCTCAGCTCCTACAATGAGCAGTTCTTC.

The chain couples TRBV12-3 or TRBV12-4 to TRBJ1-5; possible D gene TRBD1, 6 bases. V was pared by 6 bases and J by 2 bases, with 14 bases between. The CDR3 is made up of 15 amino acids. Here the CDR3 reads CASRSNRARNQPQHF. The CDR3 DNA is TGTGCCAGCAGATCCAACAGGGCGCGCAATCAGCCCCAGCATTTT.

This clonotype was detected ten times or more. The gene calls are TRBV7-9 and TRBJ1-1, with no clear D. V lost 8 bases, J lost 8 bases, and 12 bases lay in between. The germline V gene has CDR1 SEHNR and CDR2 FQNEAQ (reference sequence). The CDR3 has 11 amino acids. The CDR3 coding sequence is TGTGCCAGCGTGGGAGACTTCGAAGCTTTCTTT. Translating gives CASVGDFEAFF.

Ten or more counts support this clonotype. V gene TRBV11-2 combines with J gene TRBJ1-3, with unresolved D. CDR1 is SGHAT, CDR2 FQNNGV, per germline. The CDR3 covers 17 residues. V dropped 0 bases and J dropped 4 bases, with 16 bases sitting between them. CDR3 loop: CASSLDRHLPSGNTIYF. CDR3 in DNA: TGTGCCAGCAGCTTAGATCGGCATTTACCCTCCGGAAACACCATATATTTT.

The CDR3 sequence is CASSFSGGAGETQYF. CDR3 in DNA: TGTGCCAGCAGCTTTAGCGGGGGGGCAGGAGAGACCCAGTACTTC. The genes are TRBV7-2 and TRBJ2-5; TRBD2 aligns across 11 bases. Germline values: CDR1 SGHTA, CDR2 FQGNSA. V was clipped by 3 bases and J by 4 bases; unmatched bases: 4. This CDR3 region has 15 residues.

This clonotype was seen more than once but under ten times. V usage is TRBV6-2 or TRBV6-3 and J usage is TRBJ1-5; 9 bases line up with TRBD1. Per germline, CDR1 MNHEY and CDR2 SVGEGT. V lost 6 bases to trimming and J lost 5 bases; unmatched junction nucleotides: 11. The CDR3 has 16 amino acids. The CDR3 DNA is TGTGCCAGCAGACATTCCTGGGACAGGGTGGATCAGCCCCAGCATTTT. Protein: CASRHSWDRVDQPQHF.

This clonotype occurred many times. This chain uses TRBV4-3 with TRBJ1-5; D is ambiguous. Germline assignment: CDR1 LGHNA and CDR2 YSLEER. The CDR3 runs to 13 residues. Trimming cost V 0 bases and J 7 bases, with 7 bases left between them. Written as DNA, the CDR3 is TGCGCCAGCAGCCAAGATAGGGAACAGCCCCAGCATTTT. The encoded protein is CASSQDREQPQHF.

This clonotype was counted ten times or more. The gene calls are TRBV6-2 or TRBV6-3 and TRBJ1-5; no clear D. Trimming pared 0 bases from V and 5 bases from J, leaving 17 bases between. Germline V CDR1 and CDR2: MNHEY, SVGEGT. CDR3 size: 17 residues. The DNA of the CDR3 is TGTGCCAGCAGTTACTCGAATGGCCGCTCAGAGCATCAGCCCCAGCATTTT. It specifies CASSYSNGRSEHQPQHF.

Many counts were recorded for this clonotype. The rearrangement joins TRBV12-3 or TRBV12-4 to TRBJ1-5; D gene unclear. CDR3 length: 13 amino acids. Deletions cut 3 bases from V and 6 bases from J, with 9 bases between. The CDR3 coding sequence is TGTGCCAGCAGTTTGGGTGGGCTTCAGCCCCAGCATTTT. Translating gives CASSLGGLQPQHF.